A single T cell receptor (beta chain) is shown here with its context. The data were taken from a study of T cells after yellow fever vaccination. TCRdb fed the 5' RACE reads into MiXCR, producing one record per CDR3 protein. The profile covers around 310,000 distinct CDR3 sequences, with 8.7% appearing a single time and about a sixth taken by the ten largest. Germline-derived CDR1 and CDR2 are SGHDN and FVKESK. Trimming at V came to 0 bases and at J to 7 bases, leaving 9 bases not matched to a gene. This CDR3 is built from 17 residues. The sequences come from PBMCs, collected on the day of the first yellow fever vaccination. The clonotype originates from a man younger than 35 who received the YFV17D yellow fever vaccine. The chain uses TRBV14 and TRBJ2-2; 9 bases line up with TRBD1. The CDR3 reads CASSQDFGTGRGGELFF. The CDR3 region has the DNA TGTGCCAGCAGCCAAGATTTTGGGACAGGGCGAGGCGGGGAGCTGTTTTTT.